The 28 T cell receptor beta chains below all came from one sample that was sequenced in a study of human T cells and chemical hapten exposure. From the RACE reads, TCRdb called clonotypes with MiXCR, one entry per CDR3 protein. The repertoire has around 160,000 distinct CDR3 sequences, roughly 15% of them found once; the top ten carry 1.7%. Stated time point: patch test 1, 2 weeks after DPC sensitization. Treatment specified: therapeutic diphenylcyclopropenone sensitization with weekly scalp DPC. Material: whole blood, obtained in connection with sensitization to the hapten diphenylcyclopropenone (DPC). These receptors were taken from a woman aged 25 to 45 with alopecia areata. Some clones in this sample may be carry-over from other donors' samples.

This clonotype has a count of ten or more. The chain has TRBV4-3 and TRBJ1-6; the match to TRBD1 covers 7 bases. This CDR3 region has 15 residues. Germline V lookup: CDR1 LGHNA, CDR2 YSLEER. V dropped 5 bases and J dropped 9; count of bases not matched to a gene: 10. The CDR3 reads CASSGDTGTVSPLHF. CDR3 bases: TGCGCCAGCAGCGGAGATACCGGGACAGTTTCACCCCTCCACTTT.

This clonotype appeared many times. This chain connects TRBV29-1 to TRBJ2-2; 9 nucleotides match TRBD1. The ends lost 6 bases at V and 6 bases at J; junction bases unmatched: 5. Germline lookup yields CDR1 SQVTM and CDR2 ANQGSEA. The CDR3 has 13 amino acids. The CDR3, as DNA: TGCAGCGTACCGGGACAGGGCGCCGGGGAGCTGTTTTTT. It encodes CSVPGQGAGELFF.

This clonotype has just a few counts. This chain connects TRBV30 to TRBJ1-2; the D gene is possibly TRBD1 (6 bases). Per the germline V gene, CDR1 is GTSNPN and CDR2 is SVGIG (reference sequence). Deletions cut 5 bases from V and 1 base from J, with 14 bases between. There are 14 residues in the CDR3. The CDR3 is CAWSGKGGNYGYTF. Here the CDR3 DNA reads TGTGCCTGGTCAGGGAAGGGGGGTAACTATGGCTACACCTTC.

This clonotype was observed many times. The chain has TRBV27 and TRBJ1-6; D might be TRBD1 (6 bases). CDR3 length: 16 amino acids. The germline CDR1 and CDR2 sequences are MNHEY and SMNVEV (reference sequence). V was pared by 5 bases and J by 7 bases, with 18 bases between. The CDR3 nucleotides read TGTGCCAGCAGTACACCCCGGGAGGGGGTAAATTCACCCCTCCACTTT. Translation: CASSTPREGVNSPLHF.

This clonotype was seen a handful of times. This chain joins TRBV4-3 and TRBJ2-1, with 11 positions matching TRBD2. CDR1 and CDR2 (germline): LGHNA, YSLEER. The CDR3 totals 18 residues. V trimming: 0 bases; J trimming: 0 bases; junction bases outside the gene matches: 4. The CDR3: CASSQDRLAGSSYNEQFF. DNA of the CDR3: TGCGCCAGCAGCCAAGACAGACTAGCGGGGAGCTCCTACAATGAGCAGTTCTTC.

This chain connects TRBV5-1 to TRBJ1-4; 8 bases line up with TRBD1. V lost 4 bases, J lost 7 bases, and 9 bases stayed unmatched. The CDR3 is made up of 15 amino acids. The germline CDR1 and CDR2 sequences are SGHRS and YFSETQ. CDR3 region: CASSPGGWESEKLFF. CDR3 bases: TGCGCCAGCAGCCCAGGGGGCTGGGAAAGTGAAAAACTGTTTTTT.

The table lists this clonotype with many counts. The chain is built from TRBV11-2 and TRBJ2-1; D not certain. CDR3 length: 13 residues. Germline loops: CDR1 SGHAT, CDR2 FQNNGV. The V end lost 0 bases, the J end lost 0 bases, and 0 bases lay between the germline ends. The CDR3 loop is CASSLDSYNEQFF. CDR3 DNA sequence: TGTGCCAGCAGCTTAGACTCCTACAATGAGCAGTTCTTC.

This clonotype has a count of ten or more. The J gene is TRBJ1-2, the V gene TRBV10-2; D gene ambiguous. Trimming shortened V by 5 bases and J by 6 bases, and 13 bases separated the two germline ends. Germline V lookup: CDR1 WSHSY, CDR2 SAAADI. The CDR3 is 13 residues long. CDR3 loop: CASSREIGNGYTF. In DNA, the CDR3 is TGCGCCAGCAGTAGGGAGATCGGAAATGGCTACACCTTC.

In this sample, this clonotype turned up a few times. V gene TRBV2 combines with J gene TRBJ2-1, with 10 bases matching TRBD2. The germline V gene has CDR1 SNHLY and CDR2 FYNNEI. The trim removed 4 bases at V and 10 bases at J, leaving 7 bases unmatched. This CDR3 has 14 amino acids. CDR3 in DNA: TGTGCCAGCAGTGCACTAGCGGGATACATAGAGCAGTTCTTC. As protein: CASSALAGYIEQFF.

A few counts support this clonotype. This chain uses TRBV3-1 with TRBJ2-7; a possible D gene is TRBD1 (5 bases). V lost 1 base and J 5 bases, leaving 9 bases between the germline ends. Germline loops: CDR1 LGHDT, CDR2 YNNKEL (reference sequence). This CDR3 is 13 amino acids long. In DNA form, the CDR3 reads TGTGCCAGCAGCCAAGGGGGCGGCGACGAGCAGTACTTC. It specifies CASSQGGGDEQYF.

A note on this clonotype: A read error may be the cause here, since a much bigger clone is one base away. This chain uses TRBV6-2 or TRBV6-3 with TRBJ2-3, with 10 bases aligning to TRBD1. There are 14 residues in the CDR3. CDR1 is MNHEY and CDR2 is SVGEGT in the germline V gene. V trimming: 2 bases; J trimming: 9 bases; junction bases outside the gene matches: 5. CDR3 DNA: TGTGCCAGCAGTTACAGACAGGGGGCCTCGACGCAGTATTTT. This codes for CASSYRQGASTQYF.

The rearrangement links TRBV3-1 to TRBJ1-2; weak D call: TRBD1 (6 bases). Looked up from germline, CDR1 is LGHDT and CDR2 is YNNKEL (reference sequence). Trimming stripped 0 bases from V and 4 bases from J, with 12 bases between. The CDR3 runs 15 residues. CDR3 in DNA: TGTGCCAGCAGCCAAGAAGAGGGGGTGTCCTATGGCTACACCTTC. It yields the protein CASSQEEGVSYGYTF.

This clonotype was seen many times. The chain employs TRBV5-1 and TRBJ2-2; D gene ambiguous. CDR1 SGHRS and CDR2 YFSETQ come from the germline V gene. This CDR3 is 13 amino acids long. The ends were cut back, 6 bases at V and 7 bases at J, with 13 bases in the middle. The CDR3 sequence is CASIFTIVGELFF. In DNA form, the CDR3 reads TGCGCCAGCATTTTTACGATCGTCGGGGAGCTGTTTTTT.

The chain has TRBV30 and TRBJ2-7, with TRBD2 matching 7 bases. V gave up 2 bases and J gave up 2 bases; unmatched junction bases: 6. Germline lookup yields CDR1 GTSNPN and CDR2 SVGIG (reference sequence). The length of the CDR3 is 14 residues. This CDR3 is CAWSSQRETYEQYF. CDR3 DNA sequence: TGTGCCTGGAGTTCGCAGCGGGAAACCTACGAGCAGTACTTC.

A few counts support this clonotype. V usage is TRBV2 and J usage is TRBJ1-1, with 8 nucleotides matching TRBD1. Germline V lookup: CDR1 SNHLY, CDR2 FYNNEI. The CDR3 loop spans 14 amino acids. V lost 2 bases to trimming and J lost 4 bases; unmatched junction nucleotides: 3. CDR3 sequence reads: CASSERTGSTEAFF. DNA for the CDR3: TGTGCCAGCAGTGAAAGGACAGGGAGCACTGAAGCTTTCTTT.

V and J are TRBV5-1 and TRBJ2-5, with 10 bases lining up with TRBD2. In germline, CDR1 is SGHRS, CDR2 YFSETQ. This CDR3 region has 16 residues. J was trimmed by 3 bases and V by 1 base; bases with no gene match: 6. The DNA for the CDR3 is TGCGCCAGCAGCTTGAGAGTAGCGGGGGGAGAAGAGACCCAGTACTTC. This gives the protein CASSLRVAGGEETQYF.

The chain links TRBV6-6 to TRBJ1-1, with D tentatively TRBD1 (6 bases). The CDR3 runs to 16 residues. From germline, CDR1 is MNHNY and CDR2 SVGAGI (reference sequence). The V end was cut by 5 bases, the J end by 6 bases, with 22 bases between. This CDR3 reads CASSPTGEVSKAEAFF. The CDR3 DNA is TGTGCCAGCAGTCCGACAGGAGAAGTTTCGAAGGCTGAAGCTTTCTTT.

The chain employs TRBV4-2 and TRBJ1-2; D gene unclear. V was shortened by 1 base and J by 4 bases, with 13 bases between the two germline ends. The CDR3 extends over 15 amino acids. Per germline, CDR1 LGHNA and CDR2 YNFKEQ. CDR3 nucleotides: TGTGCCAGCAGCCAAGGTCAGGACCCAGTCTATGGCTACACCTTC. Translating gives CASSQGQDPVYGYTF.

The V call is TRBV6-6, the J call TRBJ2-3; D possibly matches TRBD1 or TRBD2 (6 bases each). The germline gives CDR1 MNHNY, CDR2 SVGAGI (reference sequence). The CDR3 spans 14 residues. V was pared by 5 bases and J by 2 bases, with 11 bases between. The CDR3 loop reads CASSIRGLTDTQYF. DNA of the CDR3: TGTGCCAGCAGTATCCGGGGGCTCACAGATACGCAGTATTTT.

The CDR3: CAWSVQVNTEAFF. For the CDR3, the DNA is TGTGCCTGGAGTGTACAGGTGAACACTGAAGCTTTCTTT. This rearrangement joins TRBV30 to TRBJ1-1, with a possible D match to TRBD1 (5 bases). This CDR3 is built from 13 residues. In germline, CDR1 is GTSNPN, CDR2 SVGIG (reference sequence). Deletions cut 0 bases from V and 0 bases from J, with 5 bases between.

V usage is TRBV3-1 and J usage is TRBJ2-6; 8 bases are shared with TRBD1. The germline V gene has CDR1 LGHDT and CDR2 YNNKEL (reference sequence). V lost 1 base, J lost 4 bases, and 6 bases stayed unmatched. CDR3 length equals 17 residues. CDR3 nucleotides: TGTGCCAGCAGCCAAGGTGGGACAGGCGGAGGGGCCAACGTCCTGACTTTC. This translates into CASSQGGTGGGANVLTF.

The rearrangement uses TRBV5-1 and TRBJ2-1, with D unclear. Germline V gene sequence: CDR1 SGHRS, CDR2 YFSETQ. The germline V and J ends were trimmed by 3 bases and 4 bases, with 8 bases remaining between them. The CDR3 runs to 13 residues. The CDR3 reads CASSYNSYNEQFF. The CDR3 bases are TGCGCCAGCAGCTACAACAGTTACAATGAGCAGTTCTTC.

This clonotype was detected many times. The chain employs TRBV2 and TRBJ1-5, with a weak D call TRBD1 (5 bases). This CDR3 has 15 residues. Deletions cut 4 bases from V and 6 bases from J, with 16 bases between. Germline assignment: CDR1 SNHLY and CDR2 FYNNEI. The CDR3 sequence: CASSVFRGKGQPQHF. CDR3 DNA: TGTGCCAGCAGTGTCTTCCGGGGGAAGGGTCAGCCCCAGCATTTT.

In its sample, this clonotype was seen a few times. The chain uses TRBV20-1 and TRBJ2-1; 10 bases agree with TRBD2. V shed 7 bases and J 10 bases; nucleotides not matched to a gene: 10. This CDR3 region has 13 residues. In germline, CDR1 is DFQATT, CDR2 SNEGSKA (reference sequence). The CDR3 DNA reads as TGCAGTGTTACAGCGGGGGGGATTCGGGAGCAGTTCTTC. Residues: CSVTAGGIREQFF.

This clonotype was seen repeatedly, ten times or more. The J gene is TRBJ2-5, the V gene TRBV7-6, with TRBD2 matching over 11 bases. Per germline, CDR1 SGHVS and CDR2 FNYEAQ. V shed 4 bases, J shed 0 bases, and the junction held 4 bases outside the gene matches. CDR3 length equals 16 residues. The CDR3: CASSWRLAGYQETQYF. For the CDR3, the DNA is TGTGCCAGCAGCTGGAGACTAGCGGGGTACCAAGAGACCCAGTACTTC.

This clonotype was counted only a few times. The V and J genes are TRBV7-2 and TRBJ1-2; TRBD1 matches 8 bases. V shed 1 base and J 6 bases; nucleotides not matched to a gene: 7. Germline V gene lookup returns CDR1 SGHTA and CDR2 FQGNSA. The CDR3 consists of 15 residues. The CDR3 DNA follows: TGTGCCAGCAGCTTAGACAGGGGGTCTCGTAATGGCTACACCTTC. Its protein is CASSLDRGSRNGYTF.

This clonotype was picked up a small number of times. The chain has TRBV5-5 and TRBJ1-1; D unclear. Trimming removed 0 bases at V and 0 bases at J, with 6 bases between. Per the germline V gene, CDR1 is SGHKS and CDR2 is YYEKEE (reference sequence). The CDR3 loop spans 14 amino acids. CDR3 nucleotides: TGTGCCAGCAGCTTGGAGGCAGTGAACACTGAAGCTTTCTTT. Protein product: CASSLEAVNTEAFF.

As concerns this clonotype: The junction shows a germline mismatch at one end, possibly a read error. The chain employs TRBV7-7 and TRBJ1-1; D might be TRBD1 (6 bases). The CDR3 is 16 amino acids. CDR1 and CDR2 (germline): SSHAT, FNYEAQ (reference sequence). CDR3 bases: TGTGCTAGCAGGCCACTGGACAGCTATGGAACAACTGAAGCTTTCTTT. Translation: CASRPLDSYGTTEAFF.